The 22 T cell receptor beta chains below come from one sample, sequenced in a study of cytomegalovirus exposure and HLA in healthy donors. PCR primers comprised 60 Vbeta and 13 Jbeta primers. Sequencing used immunoSEQ multiplex PCR; TCRdb keeps in-frame clones, though not all of them. In the table there are fewer than 200,000 clones, about four fifths of which are singletons. The sample consisted of PBMCs. The receptor set was obtained from a woman aged 30 to 39 in good health and CMV-seropositive.

This clone occurred once. The gene calls are TRBV2 and TRBJ2-7; D is unclear. This CDR3 comprises 12 residues. The V end lost 2 bases, the J end lost 6 bases, and 8 bases lay between the germline ends. The germline CDR1 and CDR2 sequences are SNHLY and FYNNEI. As DNA, the CDR3 is TGTGCCAGCAGTGAACCCCCGGGCGAGCAGTACTTC. It yields the protein CASSEPPGEQYF.

This clone was observed once. The chain is built from TRBV27 and TRBJ1-3, with 7 bases lining up with TRBD1. The J segment lost 3 bases and the V segment lost 5 bases, leaving 7 bases of the junction unmatched. Germline V gene sequence: CDR1 MNHEY, CDR2 SMNVEV (reference sequence). The CDR3 contains 15 residues. The CDR3 spells CASSPLDRVGNTIYF. In DNA form, the CDR3 reads TGTGCCAGCAGTCCATTAGACAGGGTTGGAAACACCATATATTTT.

The CDR3 sequence is CASSIGAANEQFF. DNA for the CDR3: TGTGCCAGTAGTATTGGAGCAGCCAATGAGCAGTTCTTC. The V and J genes are TRBV19 and TRBJ2-1; D is uncertain. V lost 3 bases to trimming and J lost 6 bases, with 9 bases between them. Germline V gene lookup returns CDR1 LNHDA and CDR2 SQIVND (reference sequence). The CDR3 has 13 amino acids. The whole variable domain, remainder taken from reference TRBV19 and TRBJ2-1, is DGGITQSPKYLFRKEGQNVTLSCEQNLNHDAMYWYRQDPGQGLRLIYYSQIVNDFQKGDIAEGYSVSREKKESFPLTVTSAQKNPTAFYLCASSIGAANEQFFGPGTRLTVL.

The rearrangement uses TRBV5-1 and TRBJ2-5; a possible D gene is TRBD1 (5 bases). The germline V gene has CDR1 SGHRS and CDR2 YFSETQ. Between the trimmed V and J ends, which lost 4 bases and 2 bases, there was a span of 9 bases. CDR3 length equals 13 residues. The CDR3 region is CASSLWTQETQYF. The DNA of the CDR3 is TGCGCCAGCAGCCTTTGGACACAAGAGACCCAGTACTTC.

The V gene is TRBV4-1, the J gene TRBJ2-7; possibly TRBD2 for D (5 bases). V was shortened by 0 bases and J by 3 bases, with 9 bases between the two germline ends. The germline CDR1 and CDR2 sequences are MGHRA and YSYEKL. This CDR3 has 14 residues. In DNA form, the CDR3 reads TGCGCCAGCAGCCAAGATCGAGGACTCTACGAGCAGTACTTC. Translated: CASSQDRGLYEQYF.

The chain employs TRBV15 and TRBJ2-5, with a possible D match to TRBD2 (6 bases). The CDR3 spans 12 residues. Trimming took 3 bases from V and 5 from J, leaving 7 bases between them. Looked up from germline, CDR1 is LNHNV and CDR2 is YYDKDF (reference sequence). In DNA, the CDR3 is TGTGCCACCAGCAGGGGGAGGGAGACCCAGTACTTC. Protein product: CATSRGRETQYF.

The rearrangement joins TRBV7-2 to TRBJ1-2; possible D gene TRBD1, 5 bases. V lost 1 base, J lost 4 bases, and 7 bases lay in between. The CDR3 is 13 residues long. The V gene's germline CDR1 is SGHTA and CDR2 FQGNSA. The CDR3 region has the DNA TGTGCCAGCAGCTTAGGCAGGGCCTATGGCTACACCTTC. As protein: CASSLGRAYGYTF.

The CDR3 reads CASSRYTDTQYF. CDR3 in DNA: TGTGCCAGCAGCCGGTACACAGATACGCAGTATTTT. J is TRBJ2-3 and V is TRBV7-9; D is ambiguous. The CDR3 runs to 12 residues. CDR1 is SEHNR and CDR2 is FQNEAQ in the germline V gene (reference sequence). Trimming removed 5 bases from V and 2 bases from J, with 5 bases in between.

The chain carries TRBV6-5 and TRBJ2-7; perhaps TRBD1 as D (7 bases). CDR1 is MNHEY and CDR2 is SVGAGI in the germline V gene. CDR3 length: 16 residues. V lost 4 bases and J 4 bases, leaving 20 bases between the germline ends. The CDR3 loop reads CASSSLRKAGGYEQYF. For the CDR3, the DNA is TGTGCCAGCAGTTCCCTCCGGAAGGCAGGGGGGTACGAGCAGTACTTC.

The rearrangement joins TRBV2 to TRBJ2-2; D not resolved. V lost 5 bases to trimming and J lost 0 bases, with 7 bases between them. This CDR3 is 14 amino acids long. Per germline, CDR1 SNHLY and CDR2 FYNNEI. The CDR3 nucleotides are TGTGCCAGCAGTATTGGGCCGAACACCGGGGAGCTGTTTTTT. It translates to CASSIGPNTGELFF.

This clone occurred once. The chain combines TRBV28 with TRBJ1-1, with 7 bases lining up with TRBD1. Germline V lookup: CDR1 MDHEN, CDR2 SYDVKM. Germline trimming cut 5 bases from V and 2 bases from J; bases unmatched to any gene: 5. The CDR3 totals 14 residues. The CDR3 nucleotides read TGTGCCAGCAGTGGGGACAGTATAAACACTGAAGCTTTCTTT. Translating it yields CASSGDSINTEAFF.

This clone appeared once. The chain links TRBV30 to TRBJ2-3; D gene uncertain. With 1 base removed from V and 7 bases from J, the gap between germline ends came to 12 bases. The CDR3 loop spans 13 amino acids. CDR1 and CDR2 (germline): GTSNPN, SVGIG (reference sequence). CDR3 loop: CAWSASPVNTQYF. DNA of the CDR3: TGTGCCTGGAGTGCGAGCCCTGTAAATACGCAGTATTTT.

The gene calls are TRBV30 and TRBJ2-4; no clear D gene. The CDR3 is 11 residues long. Germline CDR1 GTSNPN, CDR2 SVGIG (reference sequence). Trimming removed 0 bases at V and 7 bases at J, with 4 bases between. For the CDR3, the DNA is TGTGCCTGGAGTGTTCGGAACATTCAGTACTTC. Residues: CAWSVRNIQYF.

The J gene is TRBJ2-7, the V gene TRBV28; no reliable D call. The CDR3 is 12 amino acids. Germline CDR1 reads MDHEN; CDR2 reads SYDVKM. V lost 4 bases and J lost 0, with 4 bases in between. The CDR3 coding sequence is TGTGCCAGCAGTTATAGCTCCTACGAGCAGTACTTC. Protein sequence: CASSYSSYEQYF.

CDR3 DNA sequence: TGTGCCAGCAGCCAATCAATGAACTATGGCTACACCTTC. Residues: CASSQSMNYGYTF. The chain has TRBV7-2 and TRBJ1-2; D is uncertain. The CDR3 loop spans 13 amino acids. Germline-derived CDR1 and CDR2 are SGHTA and FQGNSA. Trimming shortened V by 5 bases and J by 2 bases, and 9 bases separated the two germline ends.

The chain carries TRBV9 and TRBJ2-7; 13 bases line up with TRBD2. The CDR3 is made up of 16 amino acids. Looked up from germline, CDR1 is SGDLS and CDR2 is YYNGEE. V shed 4 bases and J 3 bases; nucleotides not matched to a gene: 7. DNA for the CDR3: TGTGCCAGCAGCTACGGACTAGCGGGAGAGGGCTACGAGCAGTACTTC. The encoded protein is CASSYGLAGEGYEQYF. The full variable domain, in which reference TRBV9 and TRBJ2-7 provide the parts outside the CDR3, is DSGVTQTPKHLITATGQRVTLRCSPRSGDLSVYWYQQSLDQGLQFLIQYYNGEERAKGNILERFSAQQFPDLHSELNLSSLELGDSALYFCASSYGLAGEGYEQYFGPGTRLTVT.

As concerns this clone: This specimen includes other DNA sequences encoding the same CDR3. The rearrangement uses TRBV6-1 and TRBJ1-2, with 9 bases that match TRBD1. Germline V lookup: CDR1 MNHNS, CDR2 SASEGT. The CDR3 runs 14 residues. The ends lost 0 bases at V and 4 bases at J; junction bases unmatched: 0. This CDR3 reads CASSEAGQGYGYTF. For the CDR3, the DNA is TGTGCCAGCAGTGAAGCGGGACAGGGCTATGGCTACACCTTC.

The chain uses TRBV30 and TRBJ2-7; D is perhaps TRBD2 (6 bases). The CDR3 contains 13 residues. Trimming took 4 bases from V and 0 from J, leaving 10 bases between them. Germline values: CDR1 GTSNPN, CDR2 SVGIG (reference sequence). CDR3 protein: CAWKRDFSYEQYF. The CDR3 DNA sequence: TGTGCCTGGAAGAGGGACTTCTCCTACGAGCAGTACTTC.

The chain uses TRBV29-1 and TRBJ1-1; D unresolved. CDR1 SQVTM and CDR2 ANQGSEA come from the germline V gene. CDR3 length: 12 residues. V was shortened by 4 bases and J by 1 base, with 7 bases between the two germline ends. The CDR3 DNA reads as TGCAGCGTTGTCGGGTCGAACACTGAAGCTTTCTTT. The encoded protein is CSVVGSNTEAFF. Variable domain in full (rest from reference TRBV29-1 and TRBJ1-1): SAVISQKPSRDICQRGTSLTIQCQVDSQVTMMFWYRQQPGQSLTLIATANQGSEATYESGFVIDKFPISRPNLTFSTLTVSNMSPEDSSIYLCSVVGSNTEAFFGQGTRLTVV.

The chain is built from TRBV13 and TRBJ2-7, with TRBD2 identical over 8 bases. Germline CDR1 and CDR2: PRHDT and FYEKMQ (reference sequence). The CDR3 covers 16 residues. V shed 2 bases and J 0 bases; nucleotides not matched to a gene: 6. This CDR3 reads CASSLMITSGSYEQYF. In nucleotides, the CDR3 is TGTGCCAGCAGCTTAATGATCACTAGCGGCTCCTACGAGCAGTACTTC.

In its sample, this clone was seen a few times. The chain employs TRBV6-5 and TRBJ2-3; 9 nucleotides agree with TRBD1. J lost 5 bases, V lost 5 bases, and 5 bases had no gene match. Germline lookup yields CDR1 MNHEY and CDR2 SVGAGI. The CDR3 sequence is 14 residues long. DNA of the CDR3: TGTGCCAGCAGTGAGGGACAGGGTGGAGATACGCAGTATTTT. It yields the protein CASSEGQGGDTQYF.

This chain connects TRBV13 to TRBJ2-1; 15 bases match TRBD2. The CDR3 is 19 residues long. Germline V gives CDR1 PRHDT, CDR2 FYEKMQ (reference sequence). With V trimmed by 5 bases and J by 6 bases, 14 bases remained unmatched. Written as DNA, the CDR3 is TGTGCCAGCAGCACCTTAGGTGAACGGACTAGCGGGAGGGCCAATGAGCAGTTCTTC. Amino acids: CASSTLGERTSGRANEQFF.